A selection of T cell receptor beta chains follows, all from one sample in a study of blood T cells in healthy people across ages. Each CDR3 protein is one row after TCRdb ran MiXCR on the 5' RACE reads. The sample comprises 550,000 to 750,000 distinct CDR3 sequences, roughly 20% of which are singletons, and 3% to 4% rests with the top ten. The source material was blood. These receptor sequences come from a man between 65 and 80 years old in good health. CDR3s include the opening cysteine and the closing phenylalanine or tryptophan.

v_call: TRBV7-9; cdr3_aa: CASSLSGGIYNEQFF
v_call: TRBV29-1; cdr3_aa: CSVDGRGQTDTQYF
v_call: TRBV5-1; cdr3_aa: CASSRGPGEEKLFF
v_call: TRBV29-1; cdr3_aa: CSVEEGSGRLRGLYF
v_call: TRBV13; cdr3_aa: CASRRRGTDTQYF
v_call: TRBV5-1; cdr3_aa: CASSLERVGETQYF
v_call: TRBV20-1; cdr3_aa: CSAPIAAATNEKLFF
v_call: TRBV27; cdr3_aa: CASWGTGKQETQYF
v_call: TRBV6-5; cdr3_aa: CASSYDRDFYGYTF
v_call: TRBV2; cdr3_aa: CASRMETQYF
v_call: TRBV11-2; cdr3_aa: CASSSKYRTLNTEAFF
v_call: TRBV6-2/TRBV6-3; cdr3_aa: CASMGSRGNEQFF
v_call: TRBV20-1; cdr3_aa: CSARDPPGRNTEAFF